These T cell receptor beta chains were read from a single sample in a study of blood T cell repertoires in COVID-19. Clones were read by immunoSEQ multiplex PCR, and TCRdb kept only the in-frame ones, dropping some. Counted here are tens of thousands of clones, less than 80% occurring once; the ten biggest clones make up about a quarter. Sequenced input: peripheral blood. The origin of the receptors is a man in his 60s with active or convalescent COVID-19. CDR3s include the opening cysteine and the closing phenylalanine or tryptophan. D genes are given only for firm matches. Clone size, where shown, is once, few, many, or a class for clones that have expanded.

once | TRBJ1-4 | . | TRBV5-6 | TGTGCCAGCAGCTTAGGGGGTGCTAATGAAAAACTGTTTTTT | CASSLGGANEKLFF
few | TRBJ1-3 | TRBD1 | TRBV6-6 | TGTGCCAGCAGTTACGCGACAGGGTTGACTCGAAACACCATATATTTT | CASSYATGLTRNTIYF
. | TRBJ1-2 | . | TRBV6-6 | TGTGCCACCGGAACAGGGCGCTATGGCTACACCTTC | CATGTGRYGYTF
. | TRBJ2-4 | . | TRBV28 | TGTGCCAGCTTCAGCAACGCGGACATTCAGTACTTC | CASFSNADIQYF
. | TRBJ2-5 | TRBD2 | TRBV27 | TGTGCCAGCAGTTCTCTAGCGGGGGGGCAAGAGACCCAGTACTTC | CASSSLAGGQETQYF
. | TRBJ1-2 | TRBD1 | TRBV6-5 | TGTGCCAGCAGTAACCGAATCGTTGACAGGGGCGGCTACACCTTC | CASSNRIVDRGGYTF
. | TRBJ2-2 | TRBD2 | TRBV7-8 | TGTGCCAGCAGCAAACTAGCGGGAGACACCGGGAAGCTGTTTTTT | CASSKLAGDTGKLFF
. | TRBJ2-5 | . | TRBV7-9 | TGTGCCAGCGGGGCCCTAGGGTTTTTGGAGACCCAGTACTTC | CASGALGFLETQYF
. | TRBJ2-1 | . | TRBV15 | TGTGCCACCAGCAGAGACCAAGACAGAGGGCAGTTCTTC | CATSRDQDRGQFF
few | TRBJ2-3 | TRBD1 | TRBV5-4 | TGTGCCAGCAGCTTGAACAGGGGAAAGATCTTGTATTTT | CASSLNRGKILYF
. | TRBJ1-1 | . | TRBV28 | TGTGCCAGTAAACAGGACATGAACACTGAAGCTTTCTTT | CASKQDMNTEAFF
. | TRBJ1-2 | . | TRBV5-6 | TGTGCCAGCAGCTTGCAGACAGGTGGCTACACCTTC | CASSLQTGGYTF
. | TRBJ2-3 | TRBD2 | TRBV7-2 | TGTGCCAGCAGTTATAGCGGGGCCCCCGGGGTGGATACGCAGTATTTT | CASSYSGAPGVDTQYF
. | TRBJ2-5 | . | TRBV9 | TGTGCCAGCAGCGTAGGAGGGCGAGGGACCCAGTACTTC | CASSVGGRGTQYF
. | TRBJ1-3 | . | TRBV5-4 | TGTGCCAGCAGCTTCGAGGGCAGACGAAACACCATATATTTT | CASSFEGRRNTIYF
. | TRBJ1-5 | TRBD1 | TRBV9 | TGTGCCAGCAGCTCACAAGGAGACAGGGAGCTCATTTTTAGCAATCAGCCCCAGCATTTT | CASSSQGDRELIFSNQPQHF
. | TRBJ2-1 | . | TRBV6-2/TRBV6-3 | TGTGCCAGCAGTTACCCACCGCAGGGGAGTGAGCAGTTCTTC | CASSYPPQGSEQFF
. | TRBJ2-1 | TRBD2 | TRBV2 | TGTGCCAGCAAGGGGGGGACTAGCTCCTACAATGAGCAGTTCTTC | CASKGGTSSYNEQFF
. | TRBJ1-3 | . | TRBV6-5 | TGTGCCAGCAGCCCCCGAGGGACTGGAAACACCATATATTTT | CASSPRGTGNTIYF
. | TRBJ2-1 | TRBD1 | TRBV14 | TGTGCCAGCAGCCAATTCCGGGACAGGGACGATGAGCAGTTCTTC | CASSQFRDRDDEQFF
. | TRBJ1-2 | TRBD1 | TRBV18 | TGTGCCAGCTCACCATCACTAATCGGACAGGGGAACTATGGCTACACCTTC | CASSPSLIGQGNYGYTF
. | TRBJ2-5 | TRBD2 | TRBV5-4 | TGTGCCAGCAGCTTGCGCCGGACTAGCGGGGGTGGAGAGACCCAGTACTTC | CASSLRRTSGGGETQYF
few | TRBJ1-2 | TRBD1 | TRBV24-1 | TGTGCCACCAGTAGGACGACAGGGGGCTTAGAAGGCTACACCTTC | CATSRTTGGLEGYTF
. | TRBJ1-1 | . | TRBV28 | TGTGCCAGCGCTCAAGGGGACACTGAAGCTTTCTTT | CASAQGDTEAFF
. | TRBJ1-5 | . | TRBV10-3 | TGTGCCACCGGGAATTTCGATCAGCCCCAGCATTTT | CATGNFDQPQHF
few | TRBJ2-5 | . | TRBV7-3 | TGTGCCAGCAGCCCTGACTCTGAGACCCAGTACTTC | CASSPDSETQYF
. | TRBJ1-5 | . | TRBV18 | TGTGCCAGCTCACCGGAAGGGGTTAGCAATCAGCCCCAGCATTTT | CASSPEGVSNQPQHF
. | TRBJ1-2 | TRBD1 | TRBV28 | TGTGCCAGTAACTATGGTGGAGAGGACAGGGGTGATGGCTACACCTTC | CASNYGGEDRGDGYTF
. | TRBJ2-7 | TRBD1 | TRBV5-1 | TGCGCCAGCAGCTTGGCCCCGGGACAGTCGTACGAGCAGTACTTC | CASSLAPGQSYEQYF
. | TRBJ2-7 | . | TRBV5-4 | TGTGCCAGCAGCCTTGGTCCACAGTACGAGCAGTACTTC | CASSLGPQYEQYF
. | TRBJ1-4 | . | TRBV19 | TGTGCCAGTAGTACGTTGGGTCCTCCACAGGAACTGTTTTTT | CASSTLGPPQELFF
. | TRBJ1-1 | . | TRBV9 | TGTGCCAGCAGCGTAACTACGGGAACTGAAGCTTTCTTT | CASSVTTGTEAFF
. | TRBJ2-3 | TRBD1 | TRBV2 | TGTGCCAGCAGTGAAACCAGACAGGGTCCAGATACGCAGTATTTT | CASSETRQGPDTQYF
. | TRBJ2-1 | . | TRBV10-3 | TGTGCCATCAGTGAGTCGCGGGAGCAGTTCTTC | CAISESREQFF
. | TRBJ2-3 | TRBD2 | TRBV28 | TGTGCCAGCAGTTTAGGTTTTGCCCTAGCGGGGGCGTGGGATACGCAGTATTTT | CASSLGFALAGAWDTQYF
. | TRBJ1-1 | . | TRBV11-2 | TGTGCCAGCAGCCCCTTTGACTGGAACACTGAAGCTTTCTTT | CASSPFDWNTEAFF
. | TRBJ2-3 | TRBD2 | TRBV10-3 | TGTGCCATCAGTGCTAGCGGGGTCCGGGATACGCAGTATTTT | CAISASGVRDTQYF
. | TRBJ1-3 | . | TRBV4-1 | TGCGCCAGCAGTCAGGGGCCTGGAAACACCATATATTTT | CASSQGPGNTIYF
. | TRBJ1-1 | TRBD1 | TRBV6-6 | TGTGCCAGCAGCCCCGGACAGGGGTGGGACACTGAAGCTTTCTTT | CASSPGQGWDTEAFF
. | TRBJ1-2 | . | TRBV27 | TGTGCCAGCAGGGAGGAACAGGGTCCGAGCTATGGCTACACCTTC | CASREEQGPSYGYTF
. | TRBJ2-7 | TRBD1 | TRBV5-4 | TGTGCCAGCAGCTTGTTCGGGACAGGGGAGGCCGAGCAGTACTTC | CASSLFGTGEAEQYF
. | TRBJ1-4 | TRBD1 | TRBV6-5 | TGTGCCAGCAGCCGGACAGGGGATGAAAAACTGTTTTTT | CASSRTGDEKLFF
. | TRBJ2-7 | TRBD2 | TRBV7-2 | TGTGCCAGCAGCTTAGATCCGGGGGGCTACGAGCAGTACTTC | CASSLDPGGYEQYF
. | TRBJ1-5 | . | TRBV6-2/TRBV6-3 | TGTGCCAGCAGTTACTCAACCGGCAGGGTTAGCAATCAGCCCCAGCATTTT | CASSYSTGRVSNQPQHF
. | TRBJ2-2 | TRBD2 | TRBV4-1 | TGCGCCAGCAAACCGGGACTAGCAACTATCCCCACCGGGGAGCTGTTTTTT | CASKPGLATIPTGELFF
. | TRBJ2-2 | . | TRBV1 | TGCACCAGCAGCCAAGGGACTAGCGGGGGCCCGAACACCGGGGAGCTGTTTTTT | CTSSQGTSGGPNTGELFF
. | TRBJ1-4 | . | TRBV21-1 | TGTGCCAGCAGCAAAGGGGACAGGGGGCGTGAAAAACTGTTTTTT | CASSKGDRGREKLFF
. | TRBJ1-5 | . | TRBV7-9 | TGTGCCAGCAGCCCTGAGGGTACACGCAATCAGCCCCAGCATTTT | CASSPEGTRNQPQHF
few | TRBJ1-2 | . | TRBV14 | TGTGCCAGCAGCCAAGGGCAGTATTGGGGCTACACCTTC | CASSQGQYWGYTF
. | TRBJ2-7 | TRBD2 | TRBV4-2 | TGTGCCAGCAGCCCCCAACTAGCGGGGGGAACCTACGAGCAGTACTTC | CASSPQLAGGTYEQYF
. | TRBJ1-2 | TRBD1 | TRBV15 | TGTGCCACCAGCTCCCAGGGGGGTGGCTACACCTTC | CATSSQGGGYTF
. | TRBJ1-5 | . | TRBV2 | TGTGCCAGCAGTGGGACAAGCAATCAGCCCCAGCATTTT | CASSGTSNQPQHF